The T cell receptor (beta chain) under discussion was sequenced for a study of technical replicates of blood from several donors. The repertoire was sequenced with immunoSEQ multiplex PCR; TCRdb's copy has only in-frame clones and lacks some. The repertoire has over 10,000 clones, 79% of them found once; the top ten carry around 12%. The J segment lost 5 bases and the V segment lost 4 bases, leaving 8 bases of the junction unmatched. CDR3 size: 15 residues. The germline V gene has CDR1 WNHNN and CDR2 SYGVQD (reference sequence). This sequence originates from a human donor in good health. The sample consisted of PBMCs. The rearrangement links TRBV10-1 to TRBJ2-7; 10 bases align to TRBD2. CDR3 sequence (DNA): TGCGCCAGCAGTGTAACTACTAGCGGGAATCACGAGCAGTACTTC. This translates into CASSVTTSGNHEQYF.